This entry features one T cell receptor (beta chain) sequence. The antigen remains undetermined. This sample is part of a study of blood T cells in healthy people across ages. Study findings and constraints: Roughly linearly, TCR beta diversity per million T cells fell as age increased. Naive T cell percentage strongly correlated with TCR beta diversity.

Using a J-beta primer mix together with a sample-barcoded 5' primer, a second PCR was run for roughly 6 to 11 cycles. TCRdb redid the calling of the 5' RACE reads with MiXCR, one entry per CDR3 protein. Here the sample spans roughly 730,000 distinct CDR3 sequences, just over 55% being singletons. The source of this sequence is a man aged 40-49 years in good health. The specimen sequenced was blood.

CDR3 coding DNA: TGTGCCAGCAGTACTATAGGGGTGGCTCAATACGAGCAGTACTTC. Protein: CASSTIGVAQYEQYF. The chain couples TRBV28 to TRBJ2-5, with D possibly matching TRBD1 (5 bases). The J call is uncertain, as TRBJ2-7 better fits the DNA end. This CDR3 comprises 15 residues. Looked up from germline, CDR1 is MDHEN and CDR2 is SYDVKM.